This T cell receptor (beta chain) was found in a study of long-term antiretroviral therapy in people with HIV. A remark on this clone: Antigen unknown.

V lost 5 bases and J 7 bases, leaving 18 bases between the germline ends. The CDR3 loop spans 15 amino acids. The germline CDR1 and CDR2 sequences are SGHAT and FQDESV (reference sequence). Findings of the study overall: From the mid-2000s to the late 2010s, blood was obtained, possibly while participants received older ART regimens. Post-ART samples showed increased diversity that remained below transplant donor control levels.

The run of the v3.0 immunoSEQ assay was at survey level. The assay was immunoSEQ multiplex PCR, and TCRdb's table has in-frame clones only and misses some. The table has some 28,000 clones, roughly 90% seen once; the top ten hold around 4%. The chain recombines TRBV11-1 with TRBJ1-3; a possible D gene is TRBD1 (5 bases). The clonotype was recovered from a woman aged 18-29 years with HIV. Sequencing used unsorted PBMCs, obtained 0.5 years after starting antiretroviral therapy. The CDR3 region is CASSLSSRERNTIYF. The CDR3 DNA sequence: TGTGCCAGCAGCCTCTCGAGCAGGGAAAGGAACACCATATATTTT. Full variable domain (missing parts from reference TRBV11-1 and TRBJ1-3): EAEVAQSPRYKITEKSQAVAFWCDPISGHATLYWYRQILGQGPELLVQFQDESVVDDSQLPKDRFSAERLKGVDSTLKIQPAELGDSAMYLCASSLSSRERNTIYFGEGSWLTVV.